The sequence of this T cell receptor beta chain was determined in a study of T cell changes during pregnancy in multiple sclerosis (dated by TCRdb to between 2018 and 2021). At the level of the whole study: The study examined how the T cell repertoire changed over the course of pregnancy in women with multiple sclerosis.

In regard to this clone: It lacks a known antigen. No clone much larger than this one lies a single base away; base qualities are absent.

Libraries were constructed by the immunoSEQ multiplex PCR assay. Entries here come from immuneACCESS through TCRdb and include only in-frame sequences with V and J called. Some clones fail to appear in such tables; in the studies checked, an unresolved V gene covers under half of the shortfall, and the cause of the remainder is unknown. In all, the sample holds about 36,000 clones, and about 92% of those were seen once. Roughly 0.46% of the sample belongs to the ten largest clones. CDR1 and CDR2 are read off the germline V gene as KGHSH and LQKENI. The CDR3 runs 14 amino acids, cysteine and phenylalanine included. The DNA shown is the 42-base CDR3, in frame from base 1. V and J are truncated by 5 bases and 4 bases respectively, leaving an intervening sequence of 14 bases.

Sequenced material: CD4+ T cells from peripheral blood mononuclear cells, taken after pregnancy. The clonotype was recovered from a female donor with multiple sclerosis, enrolled in a pregnancy study. The sequence links TRBV18 to TRBJ2-5, with no confidently assigned D gene. The CDR3 corresponds to CASSVLGTGETQYF. The nucleotide sequence is given as TGTGCCAGCTCAGTTTTGGGTACGGGAGAGACCCAGTACTTC.